Following are 20 T cell receptor beta chains from one sample sequenced in a study of blood T cell repertoires in COVID-19. The protocol was immunoSEQ multiplex PCR, while the TCRdb copy is restricted to in-frame clones and leaves out a portion. The table lists fewer than 250,000 clones, 86% of them singletons. Input material: peripheral blood. The receptor set was obtained from a woman aged 45-59 years with acute or convalescent COVID-19.

The chain combines TRBV3-1 (or the pseudogene TRBV3-2) with TRBJ1-2; D not certain. V was trimmed by 4 bases and J by 8 bases, leaving 14 bases between them. The CDR3 is made up of 13 amino acids. Germline V gene data show CDR1 as LGHDT and CDR2 as YNNKEL (reference sequence). The DNA for the CDR3 is TGTGCCAGCAGCCCCCTCCGCGGTGGGGGCTACACCTTC. It specifies CASSPLRGGGYTF.

This clone was seen a handful of times. In DNA form, the CDR3 reads TGTGCCAGCAGCGCCGACAGCCACCATCAGCCCCAGCATTTT. Protein product: CASSADSHHQPQHF. This chain joins TRBV7-8 and TRBJ1-5, with TRBD1 as a possible D gene (5 bases). V dropped 5 bases and J dropped 5 bases, with 13 bases sitting between them. The length of the CDR3 is 14 residues. Germline V gene sequence: CDR1 SGHVS, CDR2 FQNEAQ.

The genes are TRBV5-1 and TRBJ2-7; possible D gene TRBD2, 6 bases. The V gene lost 0 bases and the J gene lost 6 bases, with 16 bases spanning the gap. The CDR3 is made up of 15 amino acids. The germline CDR1 and CDR2 sequences are SGHRS and YFSETQ. This CDR3 reads CASSLAGTRTSEQYF. The CDR3 nucleotides read TGCGCCAGCAGCTTGGCCGGGACTCGGACGTCCGAGCAGTACTTC.

This clone was picked up a small number of times. This chain links TRBV4-3 with TRBJ2-7, with D perhaps matching TRBD1 (6 bases). Germline V gene lookup returns CDR1 LGHNA and CDR2 YSLEER. V lost 4 bases and J 6 bases, leaving 10 bases between the germline ends. The CDR3 totals 12 residues. The CDR3 is CASSPTGREQYF. As DNA, the CDR3 is TGCGCCAGCAGCCCGACAGGACGCGAGCAGTACTTC.

V gene TRBV10-3 combines with J gene TRBJ1-2; 7 bases align to TRBD1. Trimming removed 7 bases from V and 4 bases from J; junction bases left unmatched: 6. Germline CDR1 reads ENHRY; CDR2 reads SYGVKD. This CDR3 has 13 residues. CDR3 nucleotides: TGTGCCATCACCGGGGACAGCTCCTATGGCTACACCTTC. Amino acid sequence: CAITGDSSYGYTF.

The J gene is TRBJ2-7, the V gene TRBV6-2 or TRBV6-3; D unclear. Trimming removed 5 bases at V and 2 bases at J, with 4 bases between. The CDR3 extends over 11 amino acids. Germline-derived CDR1 and CDR2 are MNHEY and SVGEGT. The CDR3 loop is CASSDTYEQYF. DNA for the CDR3: TGTGCCAGCAGTGACACCTACGAGCAGTACTTC.

The chain has TRBV5-4 and TRBJ1-2, with TRBD1 matching 12 bases. Germline assignment: CDR1 SGHNT and CDR2 YYREEE (reference sequence). With 3 bases clipped from V and 5 bases from J, the junction kept 11 bases outside the gene matches. The CDR3 has 17 amino acids. CDR3 protein: CASSYGTGGAFGYGYTF. The CDR3 DNA follows: TGTGCCAGCAGCTATGGGACAGGGGGCGCCTTTGGTTATGGCTACACCTTC.

The chain carries TRBV7-7 and TRBJ2-1; no clear D. Germline V gene sequence: CDR1 SSHAT, CDR2 FNYEAQ (reference sequence). The CDR3 is made up of 15 amino acids. V was trimmed by 5 bases and J by 5 bases, leaving 16 bases between them. CDR3 nucleotide sequence: TGTGCCAGCAGCCAACTGCCGGAGTCCCACAATGAGCAGTTCTTC. Amino acids: CASSQLPESHNEQFF. Together with reference TRBV7-7 and TRBJ2-1, the CDR3 gives the full variable domain: GAGVSQSPRYKVTKRGQDVTLRCDPISSHATLYWYQQALGQGPEFLTYFNYEAQPDKSGLPSDRFSAERPEGSISTLTIQRTEQRDSAMYRCASSQLPESHNEQFFGPGTRLTVL.

This clone was picked up a small number of times. The chain employs TRBV10-2 and TRBJ1-6, with TRBD1 matching 9 bases. The CDR3 is made up of 13 amino acids. After removal of 10 bases from V and 8 bases from J, the junction contained 6 bases not matched to a gene. Germline assignment: CDR1 WSHSY and CDR2 SAAADI. CDR3: CAIRDRAYSPLHF. Here the CDR3 DNA reads TGCGCCATCCGGGACAGGGCTTATTCACCCCTCCACTTT.

The J gene is TRBJ2-1, the V gene TRBV4-1; weak D call: TRBD2 (6 bases). V lost 0 bases and J lost 5, with 20 bases in between. Germline V CDR1 and CDR2: MGHRA, YSYEKL. This CDR3 is built from 18 residues. The CDR3 spells CASSQDRSVVAANNEQFF. CDR3 bases: TGCGCCAGCAGCCAAGATCGTTCGGTGGTAGCGGCGAACAATGAGCAGTTCTTC.

The chain links TRBV7-2 to TRBJ2-3, with D maybe TRBD1 (6 bases). The CDR3 consists of 13 residues. Trimming took 6 bases from V and 6 from J, leaving 13 bases between them. Germline V CDR1 and CDR2: SGHTA, FQGNSA. Here the CDR3 DNA reads TGTGCCAGCAGAACAGGGCCCCGCGATACGCAGTATTTT. This encodes CASRTGPRDTQYF.

The chain recombines TRBV5-4 with TRBJ1-2; TRBD1 matches 8 bases. Trimming cost V 5 bases and J 1 base; bases outside gene matches: 7. Germline V CDR1 and CDR2: SGHNT, YYREEE (reference sequence). The CDR3 has 15 amino acids. The CDR3 is CASRKGQAFNYGYTF. CDR3 bases: TGTGCCAGCAGAAAGGGACAGGCCTTTAACTATGGCTACACCTTC. Full variable domain (missing parts from reference TRBV5-4 and TRBJ1-2): ETGVTQSPTHLIKTRGQQVTLRCSSQSGHNTVSWYQQALGQGPQFIFQYYREEENGRGNFPPRFSGLQFPNYSSELNVNALELDDSALYLCASRKGQAFNYGYTFGSGTRLTVV.

This clone was seen a few times. The chain employs TRBV4-1 and TRBJ1-5, with 7 nucleotides matching TRBD1. Germline assignment: CDR1 MGHRA and CDR2 YSYEKL. Trimming removed 0 bases from V and 6 bases from J; junction bases left unmatched: 5. This CDR3 comprises 15 residues. As DNA, the CDR3 is TGCGCCAGCAGCCAAGAGGTGGACAGGCCTCAGCCCCAGCATTTT. Amino acids: CASSQEVDRPQPQHF.

The chain joins TRBV12-3 or TRBV12-4 to TRBJ2-3; D is ambiguous. This CDR3 comprises 12 residues. V was trimmed by 8 bases and J by 6 bases, leaving 12 bases between them. CDR3 sequence (DNA): TGTGCCAGCGGAATTACCGGGGATACGCAGTATTTT. Protein: CASGITGDTQYF.

CDR3 sequence (DNA): TGCAGTGCTAGAAGGACAGCGGAAGCTTTCTTT. Residues: CSARRTAEAFF. The chain couples TRBV20-1 to TRBJ1-1; D may be TRBD1 (6 bases). V was trimmed by 2 bases and J by 8 bases, leaving 9 bases between them. This CDR3 spans 11 amino acids. CDR1 is DFQATT and CDR2 is SNEGSKA in the germline V gene (reference sequence).

The chain recombines TRBV15 with TRBJ1-1; the D gene is possibly TRBD1 (5 bases). The CDR3 spans 15 residues. Germline CDR1 LNHNV, CDR2 YYDKDF (reference sequence). V shed 0 bases and J shed 3 bases, with 11 bases lying between them. The CDR3 DNA is TGTGCCACCAGCAGAGATCCAGGGTTAGACACTGAAGCTTTCTTT. Protein sequence: CATSRDPGLDTEAFF.

This chain links TRBV7-2 with TRBJ2-3; TRBD2 matches at 15 bases. Germline V gene lookup returns CDR1 SGHTA and CDR2 FQGNSA. The CDR3 sequence is 18 residues long. V lost 1 base, J lost 0 bases, and 2 bases stayed unmatched. The DNA of the CDR3 is TGTGCCAGCAGCTTAGTTGGGACTAGCGGGGGGAGCACAGATACGCAGTATTTT. Protein product: CASSLVGTSGGSTDTQYF.

The gene calls are TRBV12-3 or TRBV12-4 and TRBJ1-4; no reliable D call. Trimming pared 3 bases from V and 10 bases from J, leaving 9 bases between. The CDR3 spans 12 residues. CDR3 DNA: TGTGCCAGCAGTTTTGCTCGGGTAAAACTGTTTTTT. It specifies CASSFARVKLFF.

V and J are TRBV27 and TRBJ2-2; D might be TRBD1 (5 bases). V was trimmed by 3 bases and J by 5 bases, leaving 10 bases between them. The CDR3 is 14 residues long. The germline V gene has CDR1 MNHEY and CDR2 SMNVEV (reference sequence). CDR3 amino acids: CASSFWTSTGELFF. The CDR3 DNA reads TGTGCCAGCAGTTTCTGGACAAGTACCGGGGAGCTGTTTTTT.

This clone was seen just once. The chain uses TRBV5-1 and TRBJ1-2; D uncertain. Germline assignment: CDR1 SGHRS and CDR2 YFSETQ. The CDR3 is 15 residues long. Trimming shortened V by 3 bases and J by 4 bases, and 16 bases separated the two germline ends. CDR3 region: CASSYAGELFYGYTF. CDR3 DNA: TGCGCCAGCAGCTATGCAGGCGAATTGTTCTATGGCTACACCTTC. Looking up the rest from reference TRBV5-1 and TRBJ1-2 gives the full variable domain: KAGVTQTPRYLIKTRGQQVTLSCSPISGHRSVSWYQQTPGQGLQFLFEYFSETQRNKGNFPGRFSGRQFSNSRSEMNVSTLELGDSALYLCASSYAGELFYGYTFGSGTRLTVV.